A single sample gave rise to the 5 T cell receptor beta chains below, sequenced in a study of blood T cells in healthy people across ages. Together with a sample-barcoded 5' primer, a J-beta primer mix was included in a second PCR lasting 7 to 11 cycles. TCRdb independently ran MiXCR on the 5' RACE reads; one entry per CDR3 protein. The sample lists around 620,000 distinct CDR3 sequences; 25% to 30% were seen once. Sequencing input: blood. These receptors were obtained from a woman aged 70-85 years in good health.

This chain links TRBV7-9 with TRBJ2-7; D gene uncertain. The CDR3 is 14 amino acids. Germline CDR1 SEHNR, CDR2 FQNEAQ (reference sequence). The V end lost 1 base, the J end lost 0 bases, and 7 bases lay between the germline ends. CDR3 sequence reads: CASSLGVISYEQYF. CDR3 nucleotide sequence: TGTGCCAGCAGCTTAGGGGTAATCTCCTACGAGCAGTACTTC. Full variable domain (rest looked up from reference TRBV7-9 and TRBJ2-7): DTGVSQNPRHKITKRGQNVTFRCDPISEHNRLYWYRQTLGQGPEFLTYFQNEAQLEKSRLLSDRFSAERPKGSFSTLEIQRTEQGDSAMYLCASSLGVISYEQYFGPGTRLTVT.

Points on this clonotype: The CDR3 does not close with the conserved phenylalanine or tryptophan, likely indicating a read error. This chain joins TRBV12-3 or TRBV12-4 and TRBJ2-7; no clear D gene. V lost 5 bases to trimming and J lost 1 base, with 12 bases between them. The CDR3 length is 14 residues. Here the CDR3 DNA reads TGTGCCAGCAGTCCCCGGACGGATTCCTACGAGCAGTACTCC. As protein: CASSPRTDSYEQYS.

This clonotype was seen only once. The CDR3 region is CASSLTQQTEAFF. CDR3 nucleotides: TGTGCCAGCAGCTTAACGCAACAGACTGAAGCTTTCTTT. The rearrangement uses TRBV7-3 and TRBJ1-1; D uncertain. Trimming stripped 0 bases from V and 5 bases from J, with 7 bases between. The CDR3 consists of 13 residues. Germline V CDR1 and CDR2: SGHTA, FQGTGA.

This clonotype was recorded once. The V gene is TRBV6-5, the J gene TRBJ2-2, with D perhaps TRBD2 (7 bases). V gave up 6 bases and J gave up 3 bases, with 11 bases separating them. CDR1 is MNHEY, CDR2 SVGAGI, per germline. This CDR3 comprises 14 residues. The CDR3: CASRGGAYTGELFF. The CDR3 coding sequence is TGTGCCAGCAGGGGGGGGGCTTACACCGGGGAGCTGTTTTTT.

This clonotype has just a few counts. This chain links TRBV6-6 with TRBJ1-4, with unresolved D. Trimming shortened V by 0 bases and J by 8 bases, and 4 bases separated the two germline ends. The CDR3 runs to 12 residues. Germline values: CDR1 MNHNY, CDR2 SVGAGI (reference sequence). The CDR3 DNA follows: TGTGCCAGCAGTTACTCGACAGAAAAACTGTTTTTT. Amino acid sequence: CASSYSTEKLFF.